These T cell receptor beta chains were read from a single sample in a study of blood T cell repertoires in COVID-19. Only in-frame clones appear in the TCRdb table, and some are missing; sequencing was by immunoSEQ multiplex PCR. Among some 530,000 clones listed, 70% to 90% were seen once. The sequencing input was peripheral blood. The source is a human donor in a cohort sampled during active COVID-19. Each CDR3 is given with its conserved first and last residue. D genes are given only for firm matches. Expanded clones get a size class; other rows say once, few or many, or leave the size out.

- | TRBJ2-7 | - | TRBV4-3 | CASSQGPSASYEQYF | TGCGCCAGCAGCCAGGGCCCCTCGGCCTCCTACGAGCAGTACTTC
- | TRBJ2-3 | TRBD2 | TRBV7-8 | CASSLIQREVGTQYF | TGTGCCAGCAGCTTAATCCAGCGGGAGGTCGGTACGCAGTATTTT
- | TRBJ1-1 | - | TRBV27 | CASSRGGASTEAFF | TGTGCCAGCAGTCGAGGGGGGGCGAGTACTGAAGCTTTCTTT
- | TRBJ1-6 | TRBD1 | TRBV14 | CASSLDRGNSPLHF | TGTGCCAGCAGCCTAGACAGGGGTAATTCACCCCTCCACTTT
- | TRBJ1-1 | - | TRBV6-5 | CASTPYGDKNTEAFF | TGTGCCAGCACCCCTTACGGGGACAAAAACACTGAAGCTTTCTTT
once | TRBJ1-2 | - | TRBV7-9 | CASSLGTTGGGYTF | TGTGCCAGCAGCCTCGGGACCACCGGGGGGGGCTACACCTTC
- | TRBJ2-2 | TRBD2 | TRBV5-1 | CASSLSTFAGTSTGELFF | TGCGCCAGCAGCTTGTCGACGTTTGCCGGGACTAGCACCGGGGAGCTGTTTTTT
- | TRBJ2-5 | TRBD1 | TRBV6-1 | CASSYPGQGRTQYF | TGTGCCAGCAGTTATCCGGGACAGGGGAGGACCCAGTACTTC
few | TRBJ2-1 | TRBD2 | TRBV9 | CASSVGTSPYNEQFF | TGTGCCAGCAGCGTAGGGACTAGCCCCTACAATGAGCAGTTCTTC
- | TRBJ1-2 | TRBD1 | TRBV24-1 | CATSPWDRGSCGYTF | TGTGCCACCAGCCCCTGGGACAGGGGGTCTTGCGGCTACACCTTC
- | TRBJ2-7 | TRBD2 | TRBV7-2 | CASSLTGTSGAYEQYF | TGTGCCAGCAGCTTAACCGGAACTAGCGGCGCCTACGAGCAGTACTTC
- | TRBJ2-3 | - | TRBV4-2 | CASSQDQAEYTDTQYF | TGTGCCAGCAGCCAAGACCAAGCGGAGTACACAGATACGCAGTATTTT
- | TRBJ2-5 | TRBD1 | TRBV5-1 | CASSFRDRGETQYF | TGCGCCAGCAGCTTTCGGGACAGGGGAGAGACCCAGTACTTC
- | TRBJ1-1 | - | TRBV5-1 | CASSPQGTGPEAFF | TGCGCCAGCAGCCCGCAGGGGACGGGCCCGGAAGCTTTCTTT
- | TRBJ1-2 | - | TRBV5-8 | CASSLALGYTF | TGTGCCAGCAGCTTGGCCTTGGGCTACACCTTC
once | TRBJ2-4 | TRBD1 | TRBV6-2/TRBV6-3 | CASSEGQGAFQYF | TGTGCCAGCAGCGAGGGACAGGGGGCCTTCCAGTACTTC
- | TRBJ1-3 | - | TRBV12-3/TRBV12-4 | CASSNWDLDTIYF | TGTGCCAGCAGCAATTGGGACTTGGACACCATATATTTT
few | TRBJ1-6 | - | TRBV19 | CASRESNNSPLHF | TGTGCCAGTAGGGAGAGCAATAATTCACCCCTCCACTTT
- | TRBJ2-2 | TRBD2 | TRBV5-1 | CASSLAPSGNTGELFF | TGCGCCAGCAGCTTGGCCCCTAGCGGGAACACCGGGGAGCTGTTTTTT
- | TRBJ1-3 | TRBD1 | TRBV29-1 | CSVGQGTGNTIYF | TGCAGCGTGGGACAGGGGACGGGAAACACCATATATTTT
- | TRBJ2-3 | TRBD2 | TRBV30 | CAWSQRGTSGSTDTQYF | TGTGCCTGGAGTCAGCGGGGGACTAGCGGGAGTACAGATACGCAGTATTTT
- | TRBJ2-5 | TRBD2 | TRBV5-1 | CASSFRTRLATRETQYF | TGCGCCAGCAGCTTCCGAACCCGACTAGCGACGAGGGAGACCCAGTACTTC
- | TRBJ2-3 | TRBD2 | TRBV4-2 | CASSQDWTSGVDTQYF | TGTGCCAGCAGCCAAGATTGGACTAGCGGGGTAGATACGCAGTATTTT
- | TRBJ1-4 | TRBD1 | TRBV5-1 | CASSLEGGTNEKLFF | TGCGCCAGCAGCTTGGAAGGGGGCACTAATGAAAAACTGTTTTTT
few | TRBJ2-3 | TRBD2 | TRBV28 | CASNTRTSGSPDTQYF | TGTGCCAGCAACACCCGGACTAGCGGGAGCCCAGATACGCAGTATTTT
few | TRBJ2-5 | TRBD2 | TRBV5-1 | CASSWELPSGQETQYF | TGCGCCAGCAGCTGGGAACTTCCTAGCGGTCAAGAGACCCAGTACTTC
once | TRBJ2-3 | - | TRBV7-9 | CASSLREGVSQYF | TGTGCCAGCAGCTTGCGCGAGGGCGTGTCGCAGTATTTT
- | TRBJ2-7 | TRBD2 | TRBV18 | CASSIAGGYPYEQYF | TGTGCCAGCTCAATCGCGGGAGGTTACCCCTACGAGCAGTACTTC
- | TRBJ1-2 | - | TRBV7-9 | CASSLAVGVGGYTF | TGTGCCAGCAGCTTAGCCGTAGGGGTTGGTGGCTACACCTTC
- | TRBJ1-5 | TRBD1 | TRBV18 | CASSPSTGSNNQPQHF | TGTGCCAGCTCACCATCGACAGGGTCTAACAATCAGCCCCAGCATTTT
once | TRBJ2-7 | TRBD2 | TRBV28 | CASSRGGAGGSYEQYF | TGTGCCAGCAGTCGGGGTGGGGCGGGAGGGTCCTACGAGCAGTACTTC
- | TRBJ1-2 | TRBD1 | TRBV6-5 | CASSYSEGAYGYTF | TGTGCCAGCAGTTACTCAGAGGGGGCCTATGGCTACACCTTC
- | TRBJ2-2 | - | TRBV4-2 | CASSQDRPWDTGELFF | TGTGCCAGCAGCCAAGACAGGCCCTGGGACACCGGGGAGCTGTTTTTT
- | TRBJ1-2 | - | TRBV6-5 | CASMPGGGYYGYTF | TGTGCCAGCATGCCGGGGGGGGGCTATTATGGCTACACCTTC
- | TRBJ1-1 | - | TRBV6-5 | CASTRHQDTEAFF | TGTGCCAGCACCCGACATCAGGACACTGAAGCTTTCTTT
few | TRBJ1-4 | TRBD1 | TRBV28 | CASSPLQGEANEKLFF | TGTGCCAGCAGTCCATTACAGGGGGAGGCTAATGAAAAACTGTTTTTT
- | TRBJ1-2 | TRBD1 | TRBV28 | CASTPVGQGESYGYTF | TGTGCCAGCACCCCGGTGGGACAGGGGGAATCGTATGGCTACACCTTC
once | TRBJ2-3 | TRBD2 | TRBV5-1 | CASSEDLAGGTDTQYF | TGCGCCAGCAGCGAGGATTTGGCGGGAGGGACAGATACGCAGTATTTT
- | TRBJ2-5 | TRBD1 | TRBV4-1 | CASSQDSGQGTQQTQYF | TGCGCCAGCAGCCAAGATTCAGGACAGGGAACGCAACAGACCCAGTACTTC
few | TRBJ2-3 | TRBD2 | TRBV19 | CASSGTSGRFDTQYF | TGTGCCAGTAGTGGAACTAGCGGGAGATTCGATACGCAGTATTTT
- | TRBJ2-2 | TRBD1 | TRBV7-8 | CASSHVRDSTGGELFF | TGTGCCAGCAGCCACGTAAGGGACAGCACGGGCGGGGAGCTGTTTTTT
once | TRBJ1-2 | - | TRBV27 | CASSSHGLHGYTF | TGTGCCAGCAGTTCCCACGGACTCCATGGCTACACCTTC
once | TRBJ1-1 | TRBD1 | TRBV7-2 | CASSITGTGFTEVFF | TGTGCCAGCAGCATAACCGGGACAGGGTTCACTGAAGTTTTCTTT
- | TRBJ1-3 | TRBD1 | TRBV5-5 | CASSSGQGGFNTIYF | TGTGCCAGCAGCTCAGGACAGGGGGGGTTTAACACCATATATTTT
- | TRBJ2-1 | TRBD2 | TRBV28 | CASSRPSLADNEQFF | TGTGCCAGCAGTAGGCCCTCACTAGCGGACAATGAGCAGTTCTTC
- | TRBJ2-7 | - | TRBV7-2 | CASSSSQGLSSYEQYF | TGTGCCAGCAGCTCTTCACAGGGTTTGAGCTCCTACGAGCAGTACTTC
- | TRBJ2-7 | - | TRBV20-1 | CSASSLSYEQYF | TGCAGTGCTAGTTCCCTATCCTACGAGCAGTACTTC
- | TRBJ1-4 | TRBD1 | TRBV28 | CASSLKFGTGHEKLFF | TGTGCCAGCAGTTTAAAGTTTGGGACAGGGCATGAAAAACTGTTTTTT
- | TRBJ1-1 | TRBD1 | TRBV15 | CATSRGKGQGIMNTEAFF | TGTGCCACCAGCAGAGGTAAGGGACAGGGTATCATGAACACTGAAGCTTTCTTT
- | TRBJ2-2 | TRBD2 | TRBV30 | CAWSVPGGYSGELFF | TGTGCCTGGAGTGTCCCGGGAGGGTACTCCGGGGAGCTGTTTTTT
- | TRBJ1-1 | - | TRBV12-5 | CASGLSGNEKAFF | TGTGCTAGTGGTTTGTCAGGGAACGAAAAAGCTTTCTTT